A selection of T cell receptor beta chains follows, all from one sample in a study of cytomegalovirus exposure and HLA in healthy donors. Clones were sequenced by immunoSEQ multiplex PCR, and TCRdb holds only the in-frame ones, with some missing. The sample contains about 98,000 clones, 65% to 80% of which appear only once. Material for sequencing was PBMCs. The origin of the receptors is a human donor in good health. Each CDR3 is given with its conserved first and last residue. Fields, in order: V gene, clone size, J gene, D gene, CDR3 protein, CDR3 DNA. The D gene is left open where the match is weak. Rows give clone size only sometimes, using once, few, many, or a class for an expanded clone.

V: TRBV4-3
size: NA
J: TRBJ1-2
D: NA
CDR3: CASSQDLRGGLGYTF
DNA: TGCGCCAGCAGCCAAGATCTAAGGGGGGGGCTTGGCTACACCTTC

V: TRBV6-5
size: NA
J: TRBJ1-2
D: NA
CDR3: CASSTRQYYGYTF
DNA: TGTGCCAGCAGTACGAGGCAGTACTATGGCTACACCTTC

V: TRBV4-1
size: few
J: TRBJ2-7
D: NA
CDR3: CASSQPSDYEQYF
DNA: TGCGCCAGCAGCCAACCGAGCGACTACGAGCAGTACTTC

V: TRBV5-1
size: NA
J: TRBJ2-5
D: NA
CDR3: CASSLGPRGGKETQYF
DNA: TGCGCCAGCAGCTTAGGGCCTAGGGGGGGGAAAGAGACCCAGTACTTC

V: TRBV19
size: once
J: TRBJ2-7
D: NA
CDR3: CASSSTPGEQYF
DNA: TGTGCCAGTTCATCCACCCCGGGGGAGCAGTACTTC

V: TRBV7-2
size: NA
J: TRBJ2-7
D: TRBD1
CDR3: CASSERTGAYEQYF
DNA: TGTGCCAGCAGCGAAAGGACAGGGGCCTACGAGCAGTACTTC

V: TRBV5-1
size: NA
J: TRBJ2-3
D: TRBD1
CDR3: CASSLDRGDTDTQYF
DNA: TGCGCCAGCAGCCTCGACAGGGGTGACACAGATACGCAGTATTTT

V: TRBV6-6
size: NA
J: TRBJ2-7
D: NA
CDR3: CASSYWPGTYEQYF
DNA: TGTGCCAGCAGTTACTGGCCAGGGACCTACGAGCAGTACTTC

V: TRBV5-8
size: NA
J: TRBJ2-1
D: NA
CDR3: CASSIIVGKAHNEQFF
DNA: TGTGCCAGCAGCATAATAGTCGGGAAGGCTCACAATGAGCAGTTCTTC

V: TRBV20-1
size: NA
J: TRBJ2-7
D: TRBD1
CDR3: CSAGQGGEQYF
DNA: TGCAGTGCTGGACAGGGCGGCGAGCAGTACTTC

V: TRBV2
size: NA
J: TRBJ1-2
D: TRBD1
CDR3: CASSKDSGQGGRGYTF
DNA: TGTGCCAGCAGCAAGGACTCAGGACAGGGAGGAAGAGGCTACACCTTC

V: TRBV5-1
size: NA
J: TRBJ1-1
D: NA
CDR3: CASSLDLSTPLRQGRRAFF
DNA: TGCGCCAGCAGCTTGGATTTATCTACTCCTCTTCGGCAGGGTCGTCGAGCTTTCTTT

V: TRBV28
size: NA
J: TRBJ1-2
D: NA
CDR3: CASSGPWAVPYGYTF
DNA: TGTGCCAGCAGTGGCCCCTGGGCAGTGCCCTATGGCTACACCTTC

V: TRBV6-5
size: NA
J: TRBJ1-6
D: NA
CDR3: CASSEGVRSPLHF
DNA: TGTGCCAGCAGTGAAGGGGTTAGGTCACCCCTCCACTTT

V: TRBV19
size: once
J: TRBJ1-2
D: NA
CDR3: CASSRLGDTAGGYTF
DNA: TGTGCCAGTAGTCGTTTAGGGGACACTGCTGGTGGCTACACCTTC

V: TRBV9
size: NA
J: TRBJ2-1
D: TRBD2
CDR3: CASSVSTSGYNEQFF
DNA: TGTGCCAGCAGCGTTAGCACTAGCGGATACAATGAGCAGTTCTTC

V: TRBV13
size: NA
J: TRBJ2-1
D: NA
CDR3: CASSFVGANYNEQFF
DNA: TGTGCCAGCAGCTTCGTGGGGGCAAACTACAATGAGCAGTTCTTC

V: TRBV6-6
size: few
J: TRBJ1-6
D: TRBD1
CDR3: CASRLGQGGSPLHF
DNA: TGTGCCAGCAGACTCGGACAGGGCGGTTCACCCCTCCACTTT

V: TRBV5-1
size: NA
J: TRBJ2-3
D: TRBD2
CDR3: CASSPRLAGGSTDTQYF
DNA: TGCGCCAGCAGCCCACGACTAGCGGGAGGGTCAACAGATACGCAGTATTTT

V: TRBV7-8
size: NA
J: TRBJ1-2
D: NA
CDR3: CASSAVGRDNYGYTF
DNA: TGTGCCAGCAGCGCCGTTGGGAGAGATAACTATGGCTACACCTTC

V: TRBV5-6
size: NA
J: TRBJ2-7
D: TRBD1
CDR3: CASSLYRQGSEQYF
DNA: TGTGCCAGCAGCTTGTATAGACAGGGCTCCGAGCAGTACTTC

V: TRBV10-3
size: NA
J: TRBJ2-5
D: TRBD2
CDR3: CAISEPRLTSGPQGRETQYF
DNA: TGTGCCATCAGTGAGCCTCGATTGACTAGCGGCCCCCAGGGGAGGGAGACCCAGTACTTC

V: TRBV18
size: NA
J: TRBJ2-5
D: TRBD2
CDR3: CASSSTSGSPETQYF
DNA: TGTGCCAGCTCATCGACTAGCGGGAGCCCAGAGACCCAGTACTTC

V: TRBV11-2
size: NA
J: TRBJ2-6
D: NA
CDR3: CASSSLMMSSSGANVLTF
DNA: TGTGCCAGCAGCTCCCTGATGATGAGTAGCTCTGGGGCCAACGTCCTGACTTTC

V: TRBV11-2
size: NA
J: TRBJ2-7
D: TRBD1
CDR3: CASSSSDRGSYEQYF
DNA: TGTGCCAGCAGTTCCTCGGACAGGGGCTCCTACGAGCAGTACTTC